These 23 T cell receptor beta chains came from one sample sequenced in a study of post-analysis software for immune sequencing data. Unique molecular identifiers had been added to the TCR beta cDNA libraries. TCRdb redid the calling of the PCR reads with MiXCR, one entry per CDR3 protein. The sample lists hundreds of thousands of distinct CDR3 sequences; 55% to 70% were seen once. These receptors have no known antigen. Overall study findings and caveats: Relative to controls, patients had 5 or 6 TRBV segments at higher frequency, with TRBV5-6, TRBV5-1 and TRBV20-1 among these.

The specimen sequenced was blood. These receptors originate from a girl between 2 and 10 years old with multiple sclerosis.

This chain joins TRBV12-3 or TRBV12-4 and TRBJ2-1, with D possibly matching TRBD2 (6 bases). The CDR3 loop spans 16 amino acids. Trimming shortened V by 6 bases and J by 2 bases, and 17 bases separated the two germline ends. CDR3 amino acids: CASSPSVGEAYNEQFF. CDR3 sequence (DNA): TGTGCCAGCAGCCCGAGTGTGGGGGAGGCCTACAATGAGCAGTTCTTC.

This chain uses TRBV7-6 with TRBJ2-5, with a weak D call TRBD2 (5 bases). The CDR3 contains 15 residues. The germline gives CDR1 SGHVS, CDR2 FNYEAQ. The ends were cut back, 5 bases at V and 2 bases at J, with 15 bases in the middle. The CDR3 reads CASSGYLGEQETQYF. CDR3 nucleotide sequence: TGTGCCAGCAGCGGATATCTCGGGGAACAAGAGACCCAGTACTTC.

V is TRBV5-1 and J is TRBJ2-1; 10 nucleotides line up with TRBD2. The CDR3 runs 17 residues. The V segment lost 7 bases and the J segment 4 bases; nucleotides outside the gene matches: 14. Germline loops: CDR1 SGHRS, CDR2 YFSETQ. DNA for the CDR3: TGCGCCAGCGGACCGTTTCCCGGGACTAGCGAGTACAATGAGCAGTTCTTC. The encoded protein is CASGPFPGTSEYNEQFF.

In DNA, the CDR3 is TGCGCCAGCAGCCCGCTTTCTAGCGGGAGTCTCGAGCAGTACTTC. It encodes CASSPLSSGSLEQYF. The chain has TRBV5-1 and TRBJ2-7; 10 bases fit TRBD2. The V gene's germline CDR1 is SGHRS and CDR2 YFSETQ. The CDR3 sequence is 15 residues long. Losses at the gene ends were 4 bases for V and 6 bases for J; bases not matched to a gene: 10.

This clonotype was recorded only once. The junction and the germline gene differ at one end; a read error may be behind it. The CDR3 region is CATSGETSYEQYF. The CDR3 DNA is TGTGCCACCAGCGGAGAGACTAGTTACGAGCAGTACTTC. The V gene is TRBV15, the J gene TRBJ2-7, with a possible D match to TRBD2 (6 bases). CDR3 length: 13 residues. Germline CDR1 reads LNHNV; CDR2 reads YYDKDF (reference sequence).

The chain uses TRBV20-1 and TRBJ2-7; the D call may be TRBD1 or TRBD2 (5 bases each). The CDR3 loop spans 14 amino acids. V gave up 3 bases and J gave up 0 bases, with 12 bases separating them. Germline V gene data show CDR1 as DFQATT and CDR2 as SNEGSKA (reference sequence). The CDR3 is CSASGDGSSYEQYF. CDR3 DNA sequence: TGCAGTGCTAGCGGGGACGGAAGCTCCTACGAGCAGTACTTC.

V usage is TRBV20-1 and J usage is TRBJ2-5; 8 positions match TRBD2. Losses at the gene ends were 6 bases for V and 11 bases for J; bases not matched to a gene: 20. The CDR3 runs 15 residues. The V gene's germline CDR1 is DFQATT and CDR2 SNEGSKA (reference sequence). This CDR3 reads CSAVSRAGGYNEQYF. The CDR3 coding sequence is TGCAGTGCCGTATCTCGGGCGGGGGGATACAATGAGCAGTACTTC.

This clonotype was seen only a few times. The chain recombines TRBV7-2 with TRBJ2-3, with D hard to call. Deletions cut 4 bases from V and 7 bases from J, with 9 bases between. Germline V gene lookup returns CDR1 SGHTA and CDR2 FQGNSA. This CDR3 is 12 amino acids long. Written as DNA, the CDR3 is TGTGCCAGCAGCTCCGACTCTTATACGCAGTATTTT. This sequence encodes CASSSDSYTQYF.

Details on this clonotype: One junction end does not reproduce the germline sequence, and a read error may be involved. The chain employs TRBV7-9 and TRBJ2-5; 7 nucleotides align to TRBD1. Germline V gene lookup returns CDR1 SEHNR and CDR2 FQNEAQ (reference sequence). The CDR3 totals 13 residues. The CDR3 region has the DNA TGTGCCGGCAGCTTACAGGGGAGAGAGACCCAGTACTTC. As protein: CAGSLQGRETQYF.

The chain combines TRBV12-3 or TRBV12-4 with TRBJ2-7, with 8 bases aligning to TRBD2. The CDR3 runs 18 residues. V shed 3 bases and J 3 bases; nucleotides not matched to a gene: 16. Written as DNA, the CDR3 is TGTGCCAGCAGTTTTGGGGAGGCTAGCGGGTGGGCGGGCTACGAGCAGTACTTC. Amino acids: CASSFGEASGWAGYEQYF.

The chain joins TRBV7-3 to TRBJ2-5; tentative D call: TRBD2 (6 bases). V lost 8 bases and J lost 1, with 11 bases in between. The V gene's germline CDR1 is SGHTA and CDR2 FQGTGA. This CDR3 has 13 amino acids. This CDR3 is CASGFGGQETQYF. CDR3 in DNA: TGTGCCAGCGGGTTCGGGGGCCAAGAGACCCAGTACTTC. Based on the CDR3 plus reference TRBV7-3 and TRBJ2-5, the full variable domain is GAGVSQTPSNKVTEKGKYVELRCDPISGHTALYWYRQSLGQGPEFLIYFQGTGAADDSGLPNDRFFAVRPEGSVSTLKIQRTERGDSAVYLCASGFGGQETQYFGPGTRLLVL.

V and J are TRBV6-6 and TRBJ2-5, with D unresolved. The V end was cut by 8 bases, the J end by 6 bases, with 7 bases between. Germline-derived CDR1 and CDR2 are MNHNY and SVGAGI (reference sequence). The CDR3 runs 10 residues. The CDR3 bases are TGTGCCAGCGGGCGTCAGACCCAGTACTTC. Its translation: CASGRQTQYF.

The J gene is TRBJ2-5, the V gene TRBV29-1; D may be TRBD2 (5 bases). This CDR3 is built from 12 residues. Trimming stripped 3 bases from V and 11 bases from J, with 16 bases between. Germline V gene sequence: CDR1 SQVTM, CDR2 ANQGSEA. The CDR3, as DNA: TGCAGCGTTGAGGGCGGACTTAGGGAGCAGTACTTC. It codes for CSVEGGLREQYF. The entire variable domain, with the rest obtained from reference TRBV29-1 and TRBJ2-5, is as follows: SAVISQKPSRDICQRGTSLTIQCQVDSQVTMMFWYRQQPGQSLTLIATANQGSEATYESGFVIDKFPISRPNLTFSTLTVSNMSPEDSSIYLCSVEGGLREQYFGPGTRLLVL.

This chain links TRBV4-2 with TRBJ2-3; D may be TRBD1 (5 bases). The V gene's germline CDR1 is LGHNA and CDR2 YNFKEQ. This CDR3 has 15 residues. Trimming removed 3 bases at V and 4 bases at J, with 14 bases between. The CDR3 DNA sequence: TGTGCCAGCAGCCAGGCAGGGCCAGGCGCAGATACGCAGTATTTT. Translating gives CASSQAGPGADTQYF.

This clonotype was counted a few times. This chain joins TRBV12-3 or TRBV12-4 and TRBJ2-4; D ambiguous. The CDR3 is 13 amino acids. The V gene lost 6 bases and the J gene lost 0 bases, with 6 bases spanning the gap. The CDR3 region has the DNA TGTGCCAGCAGCCACCCAGCCAAAAACATTCAGTACTTC. Translated, it gives CASSHPAKNIQYF.

This clonotype has more than one count but fewer than ten. CDR3 residues: CSALLAGGTHEQFF. CDR3 nucleotides: TGCAGTGCCTTACTAGCGGGAGGGACCCATGAGCAGTTCTTC. V usage is TRBV20-1 and J usage is TRBJ2-1; 13 nucleotides align to TRBD2. V trimming: 6 bases; J trimming: 8 bases; junction bases outside the gene matches: 7. The germline V gene encodes CDR1 DFQATT and CDR2 SNEGSKA (reference sequence). This CDR3 spans 14 amino acids.

This clonotype has a count of ten or more. The V gene is TRBV5-1, the J gene TRBJ2-6, with D perhaps matching TRBD1 or TRBD2 (5 bases each). CDR3 size: 13 residues. The V gene's germline CDR1 is SGHRS and CDR2 YFSETQ. Deletions cut 7 bases from V and 1 base from J, with 6 bases between. The CDR3 protein is CASGGSGANVLTF. In DNA, the CDR3 is TGCGCCAGCGGGGGATCTGGGGCCAACGTCCTGACTTTC.

This chain links TRBV5-1 with TRBJ2-5; possible D gene TRBD2, 7 bases. The CDR3 covers 15 residues. Trimming pared 5 bases from V and 2 bases from J, leaving 16 bases between. CDR1 is SGHRS, CDR2 YFSETQ, per germline. The CDR3 is CASSLRGTKQETQYF. DNA for the CDR3: TGCGCCAGCAGTCTTAGGGGGACTAAGCAAGAGACCCAGTACTTC.

Written as DNA, the CDR3 is TGCGCCAGCAGCCAAGTCAACACCCATTCCTACAATGAGCAGTTCTTC. Translating it yields CASSQVNTHSYNEQFF. V and J are TRBV4-1 and TRBJ2-1; D gene unclear. Trimming left V 1 base short and J 1 base short, with 11 bases between. The CDR3 loop spans 16 amino acids. Germline CDR1 reads MGHRA; CDR2 reads YSYEKL.

This chain uses TRBV4-1 with TRBJ2-3; D ambiguous. Trimming stripped 4 bases from V and 2 bases from J, with 13 bases between. Germline V gives CDR1 MGHRA, CDR2 YSYEKL. CDR3 length: 15 residues. This CDR3 is CASSRAFDPTDTQYF. In DNA, the CDR3 is TGCGCCAGCAGCCGGGCTTTCGACCCCACAGATACGCAGTATTTT.

J is TRBJ1-1 and V is TRBV12-3 or TRBV12-4, with TRBD1 matching over 8 bases. J gave up 4 bases and V 6 bases, and 7 bases lay outside the gene matches. The CDR3 length is 14 residues. CDR3 loop: CASRQTGGGTEAFF. The CDR3 DNA sequence: TGTGCCAGCAGGCAAACAGGGGGAGGCACTGAAGCTTTCTTT.

This clonotype appeared many times. The junction does not match germline at one end; this may be a read error. The CDR3 protein is CASSLASTDTQYF. CDR3 sequence (DNA): TGTGCCAGCAGTTTGGCGAGCACAGATACGCAGTATTTT. The rearrangement links TRBV5-1 to TRBJ2-3; D is ambiguous. The CDR3 loop spans 13 amino acids. In germline, CDR1 is SGHRS, CDR2 YFSETQ.

V usage is TRBV7-8 and J usage is TRBJ2-7, with 10 bases fitting TRBD2. Losses at the gene ends were 0 bases for V and 3 bases for J; bases not matched to a gene: 5. The CDR3 extends over 16 amino acids. In germline, CDR1 is SGHVS, CDR2 FQNEAQ. The CDR3 here is CASSLAEPSGGYEQYF. CDR3 sequence (DNA): TGTGCCAGCAGCTTAGCGGAGCCTAGCGGGGGCTACGAGCAGTACTTC. Full variable domain (outside the CDR3, taken from reference TRBV7-8 and TRBJ2-7): GAGVSQSPRYKVAKRGQDVALRCDPISGHVSLFWYQQALGQGPEFLTYFQNEAQLDKSGLPSDRFFAERPEGSVSTLKIQRTQQEDSAVYLCASSLAEPSGGYEQYFGPGTRLTVT.